This paragraph reports one T cell receptor beta chain. Its antigen is unidentified. Sequenced by immunoSEQ multiplex PCR; TCRdb stores in-frame clones only, minus some. The sample holds around 1.6 million clones, around 98% seen once. Participating donors were healthy, HIV-negative adults free of recent acute infections or vaccinations. This sample is part of a study of shared clonotypes between healthy human individuals. Across the study: Every donor yielded three CD4 naive, three CD4 memory, two CD8 naive and one CD8 memory plate. Whole-study findings and limits: Several donors had approximately 4.6% of their naive CD4 clonotypes in common.

The sequenced sample consisted of naive CD4+ T cells sorted from blood. The subset was: CD45RA+ positively selected. This TCR came from a man aged 30-40 years in good health.

The CDR3: CASSLASGHFGYTF. Written as DNA, the CDR3 is TGTGCCAGCTCCTTGGCTTCCGGCCACTTTGGCTACACCTTC. V gene TRBV7-9 combines with J gene TRBJ1-2; D remains unclear. Trimming pared 8 bases from V and 7 bases from J, leaving 20 bases between. This CDR3 has 14 amino acids. Germline lookup yields CDR1 SEHNR and CDR2 FQNEAQ (reference sequence).